These 2 T cell receptor beta chains were sequenced from one sample in a study of T cells after somatic rescue of genetic block. The table came from immunoSEQ multiplex PCR; TCRdb's copy has only in-frame clones and leaves some out. The sample consists of 55,000 to 70,000 clones, around 92% of them appearing once. Sequenced: peripheral blood mononuclear cells (PBMCs). Receptors were obtained from a man aged 40-50 years.

This sequence joins TRBV11-2 and TRBJ1-6, with D unclear. CDR3 length equals 17 residues. Trimming removed 0 bases from V and 5 bases from J, with 14 bases in between. Germline V gene lookup returns CDR1 SGHAT and CDR2 FQNNGV. As DNA, the CDR3 is TGTGCCAGCAGCTTAGATCATTTAGGGCCTAATAATTCACCCCTCCACTTT. This gives the protein CASSLDHLGPNNSPLHF.

V gene TRBV21-1 combines with J gene TRBJ2-6; the table calls TRBD1, which could not be checked here. TRBV21-1 is deemed a pseudogene. This CDR3 is 17 amino acids long. The DNA for the CDR3 is TGTGCCAGCAGCAAACGCAGGGGGCTCTCTGGGGCCAACGTCCTGACTTTC. Residues: CASSKRRGLSGANVLTF.